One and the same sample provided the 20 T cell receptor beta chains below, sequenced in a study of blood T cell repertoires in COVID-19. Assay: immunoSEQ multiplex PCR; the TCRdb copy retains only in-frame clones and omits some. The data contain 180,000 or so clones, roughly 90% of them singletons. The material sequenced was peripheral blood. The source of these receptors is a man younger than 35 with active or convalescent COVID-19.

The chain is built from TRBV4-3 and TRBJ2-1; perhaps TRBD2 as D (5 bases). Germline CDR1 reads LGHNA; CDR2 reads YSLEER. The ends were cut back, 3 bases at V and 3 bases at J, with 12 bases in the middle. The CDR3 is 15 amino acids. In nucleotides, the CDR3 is TGCGCCAGCAGCCAGGAGGTTTCACTCTACAATGAGCAGTTCTTC. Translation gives CASSQEVSLYNEQFF.

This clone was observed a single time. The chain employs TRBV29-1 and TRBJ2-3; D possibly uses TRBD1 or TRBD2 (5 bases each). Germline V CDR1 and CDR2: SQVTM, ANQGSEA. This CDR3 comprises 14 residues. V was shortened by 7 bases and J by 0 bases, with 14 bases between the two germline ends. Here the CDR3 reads CSAEGQSSTDTQYF. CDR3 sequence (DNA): TGCAGCGCTGAGGGGCAGTCTAGCACAGATACGCAGTATTTT.

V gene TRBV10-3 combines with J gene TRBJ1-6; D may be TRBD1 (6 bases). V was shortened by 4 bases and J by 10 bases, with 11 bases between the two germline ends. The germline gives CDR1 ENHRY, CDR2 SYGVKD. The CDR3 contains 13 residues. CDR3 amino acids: CAISGTVISPLHF. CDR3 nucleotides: TGTGCCATCAGTGGGACAGTTATCTCACCCCTCCACTTT.

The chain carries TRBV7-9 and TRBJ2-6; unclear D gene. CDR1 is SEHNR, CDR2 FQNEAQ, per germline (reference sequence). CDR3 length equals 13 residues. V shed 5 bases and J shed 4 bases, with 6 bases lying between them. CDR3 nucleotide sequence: TGTGCCAGCAGCCGACTGGGGGCCAACGTCCTGACTTTC. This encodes CASSRLGANVLTF. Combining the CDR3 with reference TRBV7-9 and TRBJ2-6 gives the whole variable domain DTGVSQNPRHKITKRGQNVTFRCDPISEHNRLYWYRQTLGQGPEFLTYFQNEAQLEKSRLLSDRFSAERPKGSFSTLEIQRTEQGDSAMYLCASSRLGANVLTFGAGSRLTVL.

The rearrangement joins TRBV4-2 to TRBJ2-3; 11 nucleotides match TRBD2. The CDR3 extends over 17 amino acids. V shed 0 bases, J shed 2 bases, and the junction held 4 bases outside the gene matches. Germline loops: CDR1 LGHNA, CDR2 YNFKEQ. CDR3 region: CASSQETSGGPTDTQYF. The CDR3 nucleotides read TGTGCCAGCAGCCAAGAAACTAGCGGGGGCCCCACAGATACGCAGTATTTT.

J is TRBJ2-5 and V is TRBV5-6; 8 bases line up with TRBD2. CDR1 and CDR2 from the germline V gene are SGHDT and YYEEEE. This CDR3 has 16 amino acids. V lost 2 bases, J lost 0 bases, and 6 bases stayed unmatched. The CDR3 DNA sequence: TGTGCCAGCAGCTTAAGTGCTAGCGGGTACCAAGAGACCCAGTACTTC. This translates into CASSLSASGYQETQYF.

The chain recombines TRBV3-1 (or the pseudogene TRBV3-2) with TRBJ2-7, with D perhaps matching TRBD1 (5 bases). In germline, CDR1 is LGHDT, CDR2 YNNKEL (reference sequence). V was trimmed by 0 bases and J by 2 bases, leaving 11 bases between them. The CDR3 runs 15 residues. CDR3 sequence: CASSQEAGKAYEQYF. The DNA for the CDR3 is TGTGCCAGCAGCCAAGAGGCAGGGAAAGCCTACGAGCAGTACTTC.

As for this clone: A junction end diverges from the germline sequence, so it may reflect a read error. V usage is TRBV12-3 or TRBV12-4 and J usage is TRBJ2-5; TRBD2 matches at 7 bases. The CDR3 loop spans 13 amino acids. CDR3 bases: TGTGCCAGCAGGTTAGATAGCGGGTCGACCCAGTACTTC. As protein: CASRLDSGSTQYF.

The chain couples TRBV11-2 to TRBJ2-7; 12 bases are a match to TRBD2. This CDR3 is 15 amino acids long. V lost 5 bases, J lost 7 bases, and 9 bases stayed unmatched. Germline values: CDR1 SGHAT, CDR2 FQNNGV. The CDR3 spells CASSRLAGDLGEQYF. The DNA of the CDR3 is TGTGCCAGCAGCAGACTAGCGGGAGACTTAGGGGAGCAGTACTTC.

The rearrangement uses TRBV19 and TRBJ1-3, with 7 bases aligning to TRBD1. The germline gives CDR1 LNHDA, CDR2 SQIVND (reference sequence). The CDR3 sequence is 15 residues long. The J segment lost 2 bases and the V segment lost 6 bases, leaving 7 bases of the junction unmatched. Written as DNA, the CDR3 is TGTGCCAGTAGCAGGCTCCAGGGGGCTGGAAACACCATATATTTT. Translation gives CASSRLQGAGNTIYF.

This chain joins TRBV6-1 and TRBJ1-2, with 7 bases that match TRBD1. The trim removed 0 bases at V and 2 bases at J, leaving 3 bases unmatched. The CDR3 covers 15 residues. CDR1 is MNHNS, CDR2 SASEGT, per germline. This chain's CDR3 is CASSEAGTANYGYTF. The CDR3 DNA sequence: TGTGCCAGCAGTGAAGCAGGGACAGCGAACTATGGCTACACCTTC.

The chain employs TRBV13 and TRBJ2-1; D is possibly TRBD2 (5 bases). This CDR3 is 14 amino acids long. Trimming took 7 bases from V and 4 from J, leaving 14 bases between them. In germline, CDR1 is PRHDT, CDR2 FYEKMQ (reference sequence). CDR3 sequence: CASMGRTSYNEQFF. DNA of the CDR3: TGTGCCAGCATGGGCAGGACTTCGTACAATGAGCAGTTCTTC. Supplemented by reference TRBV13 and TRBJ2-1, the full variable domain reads AAGVIQSPRHLIKEKRETATLKCYPIPRHDTVYWYQQGPGQDPQFLISFYEKMQSDKGSIPDRFSAQQFSDYHSELNMSSLELGDSALYFCASMGRTSYNEQFFGPGTRLTVL.

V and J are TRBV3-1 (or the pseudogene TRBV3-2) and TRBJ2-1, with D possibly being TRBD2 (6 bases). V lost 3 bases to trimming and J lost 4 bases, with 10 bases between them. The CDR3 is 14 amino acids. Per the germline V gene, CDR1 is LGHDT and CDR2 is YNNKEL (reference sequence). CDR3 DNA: TGTGCCAGCAGCCAGCTGGGGGGTTACAATGAGCAGTTCTTC. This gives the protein CASSQLGGYNEQFF.

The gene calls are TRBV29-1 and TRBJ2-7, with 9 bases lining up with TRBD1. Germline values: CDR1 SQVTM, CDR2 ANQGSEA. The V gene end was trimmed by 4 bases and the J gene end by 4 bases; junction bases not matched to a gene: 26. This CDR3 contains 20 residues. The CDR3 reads CSVVLFRDRVRVGGTYEQYF. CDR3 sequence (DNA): TGCAGCGTTGTATTGTTTCGGGACAGGGTGCGTGTGGGCGGGACGTACGAGCAGTACTTC.

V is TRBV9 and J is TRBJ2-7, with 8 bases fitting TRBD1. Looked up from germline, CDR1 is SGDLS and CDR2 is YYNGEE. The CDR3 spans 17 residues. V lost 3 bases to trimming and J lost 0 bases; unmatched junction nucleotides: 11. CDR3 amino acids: CASSAPSGQAFSYEQYF. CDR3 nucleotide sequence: TGTGCCAGCAGCGCCCCTTCGGGACAGGCGTTCTCCTACGAGCAGTACTTC.

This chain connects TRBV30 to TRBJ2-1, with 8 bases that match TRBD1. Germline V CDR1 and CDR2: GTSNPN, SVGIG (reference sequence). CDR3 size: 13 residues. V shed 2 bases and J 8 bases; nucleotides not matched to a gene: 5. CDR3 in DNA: TGTGCCTGGAGTTCCGGACAGGGCTATGAGCAGTTCTTC. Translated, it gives CAWSSGQGYEQFF.

The CDR3 DNA is TGTGCCAGCAGCGACAGGTCTCGGGGCACTGAAGCTTTCTTT. Its protein is CASSDRSRGTEAFF. The rearrangement joins TRBV6-5 to TRBJ1-1; possible D gene TRBD1, 6 bases. V lost 6 bases and J lost 4, with 15 bases in between. The CDR3 totals 14 residues. The germline gives CDR1 MNHEY, CDR2 SVGAGI.

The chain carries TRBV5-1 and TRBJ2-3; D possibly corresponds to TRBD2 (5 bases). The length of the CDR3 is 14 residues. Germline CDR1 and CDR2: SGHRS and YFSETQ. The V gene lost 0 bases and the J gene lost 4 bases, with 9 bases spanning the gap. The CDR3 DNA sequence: TGCGCCAGCAGCTTGGAGTTGAGGGCAGATACGCAGTATTTT. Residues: CASSLELRADTQYF. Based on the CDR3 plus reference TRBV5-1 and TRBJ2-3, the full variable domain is KAGVTQTPRYLIKTRGQQVTLSCSPISGHRSVSWYQQTPGQGLQFLFEYFSETQRNKGNFPGRFSGRQFSNSRSEMNVSTLELGDSALYLCASSLELRADTQYFGPGTRLTVL.

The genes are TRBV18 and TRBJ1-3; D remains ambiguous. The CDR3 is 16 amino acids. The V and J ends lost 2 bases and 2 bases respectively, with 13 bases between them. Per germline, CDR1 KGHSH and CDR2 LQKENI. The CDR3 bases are TGTGCCAGCTCACCAACGAATTTAGCTACTGGAAACACCATATATTTT. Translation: CASSPTNLATGNTIYF.

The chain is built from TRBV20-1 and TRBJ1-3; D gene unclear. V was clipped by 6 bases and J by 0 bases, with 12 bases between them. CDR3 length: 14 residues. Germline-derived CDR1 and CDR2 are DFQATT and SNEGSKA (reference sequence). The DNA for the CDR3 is TGCAGTGCAAGTCTACCGAGCTCTGGAAACACCATATATTTT. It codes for CSASLPSSGNTIYF.